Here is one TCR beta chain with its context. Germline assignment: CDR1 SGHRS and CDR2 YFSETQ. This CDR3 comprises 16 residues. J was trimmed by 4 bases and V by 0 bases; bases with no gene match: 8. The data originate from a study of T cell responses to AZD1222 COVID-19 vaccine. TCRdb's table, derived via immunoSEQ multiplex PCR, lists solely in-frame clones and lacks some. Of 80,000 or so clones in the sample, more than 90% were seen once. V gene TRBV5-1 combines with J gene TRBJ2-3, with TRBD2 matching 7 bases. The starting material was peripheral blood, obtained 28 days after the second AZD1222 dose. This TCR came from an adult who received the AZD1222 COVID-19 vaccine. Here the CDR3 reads CASSLEGGSRADTQYF. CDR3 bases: TGCGCCAGCAGCTTGGAGGGCGGGAGCAGGGCAGATACGCAGTATTTT. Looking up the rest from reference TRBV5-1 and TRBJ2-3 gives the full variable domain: KAGVTQTPRYLIKTRGQQVTLSCSPISGHRSVSWYQQTPGQGLQFLFEYFSETQRNKGNFPGRFSGRQFSNSRSEMNVSTLELGDSALYLCASSLEGGSRADTQYFGPGTRLTVL.